This passage covers 32 T cell receptor beta chains from one sample sequenced in a study of blood T cell repertoires in COVID-19. The method was immunoSEQ multiplex PCR; TCRdb's version includes in-frame clones alone and lacks a portion of them. The sample lists approximately 270,000 clones, 70% to 90% occurring once. Sequencing was done on a sample of PBMCs or T cells enriched from blood (not recorded which). The origin of the receptors is a woman aged 50 to 65 who had recovered from COVID-19.

The table lists this clone with a count of one. The chain couples TRBV5-5 to TRBJ2-4; 9 positions match TRBD1. CDR1 is SGHKS, CDR2 YYEKEE, per germline (reference sequence). The V gene end was trimmed by 4 bases and the J gene end by 9 bases; junction bases not matched to a gene: 8. The CDR3 has 14 amino acids. DNA of the CDR3: TGTGCCAGCAGCCGGGGACAGGGATTTGGCATTCAGTACTTC. Protein: CASSRGQGFGIQYF.

The chain recombines TRBV5-1 with TRBJ2-7, with 7 bases aligning to TRBD1. The length of the CDR3 is 14 residues. Germline lookup yields CDR1 SGHRS and CDR2 YFSETQ. V lost 0 bases, J lost 3 bases, and 3 bases stayed unmatched. In DNA form, the CDR3 reads TGCGCCAGCAGCTTGGGGCAGGGGGACTACGAGCAGTACTTC. Translating it yields CASSLGQGDYEQYF.

This clone has a single count. The rearrangement joins TRBV15 to TRBJ1-2; 10 positions match TRBD1. Germline CDR1 and CDR2: LNHNV and YYDKDF (reference sequence). CDR3 length: 16 amino acids. The V gene end was trimmed by 0 bases and the J gene end by 7 bases; junction bases not matched to a gene: 8. The CDR3 DNA reads as TGTGCCACCAGCAGAGATCTCGACAGGGGGCTAAGTGGCTACACCTTC. Encoded protein: CATSRDLDRGLSGYTF.

The chain has TRBV28 and TRBJ2-1, with 8 bases identical to TRBD1. This CDR3 spans 15 amino acids. Germline-derived CDR1 and CDR2 are MDHEN and SYDVKM. V lost 2 bases to trimming and J lost 6 bases; unmatched junction nucleotides: 6. The CDR3, as DNA: TGTGCCAGCAGTTTACACAGGGGGGCGATCAATGAGCAGTTCTTC. This translates into CASSLHRGAINEQFF. Full variable domain (remainder filled in from reference TRBV28 and TRBJ2-1): DVKVTQSSRYLVKRTGEKVFLECVQDMDHENMFWYRQDPGLGLRLIYFSYDVKMKEKGDIPEGYSVSREKKERFSLILESASTNQTSMYLCASSLHRGAINEQFFGPGTRLTVL.

The rearrangement joins TRBV6-5 to TRBJ2-7; possible D gene TRBD1, 5 bases. This CDR3 is built from 15 residues. Germline-derived CDR1 and CDR2 are MNHEY and SVGAGI. V was pared by 1 base and J by 2 bases, with 12 bases between. CDR3 sequence reads: CASSYFTGDPYEQYF. CDR3 DNA sequence: TGTGCCAGCAGTTACTTTACAGGAGACCCCTACGAGCAGTACTTC.

This chain connects TRBV19 to TRBJ2-1, with TRBD2 matching over 7 bases. Germline values: CDR1 LNHDA, CDR2 SQIVND (reference sequence). The CDR3 totals 14 residues. V trimming: 4 bases; J trimming: 7 bases; junction bases outside the gene matches: 7. CDR3 coding DNA: TGTGCCAGTAGTAGCGGGAGTTTCGGGAATGAGCAGTTCTTC. It is translated as CASSSGSFGNEQFF.

The rearrangement uses TRBV3-1 (or the pseudogene TRBV3-2) and TRBJ2-3; perhaps TRBD2 as D (5 bases). The V end lost 4 bases, the J end lost 2 bases, and 13 bases lay between the germline ends. Looked up from germline, CDR1 is LGHDT and CDR2 is YNNKEL (reference sequence). The CDR3 contains 15 residues. The CDR3 sequence: CASSPQRAATDTQYF. In nucleotides, the CDR3 is TGTGCCAGCAGCCCCCAAAGAGCGGCCACAGATACGCAGTATTTT.

The J gene is TRBJ1-5, the V gene TRBV28; TRBD1 aligns across 11 bases. Germline-derived CDR1 and CDR2 are MDHEN and SYDVKM. V shed 5 bases and J 6 bases; nucleotides not matched to a gene: 9. The CDR3 runs to 16 residues. The DNA of the CDR3 is TGTGCCAGCAGTCCCCGGACAGGGGGCATAGGTCAGCCCCAGCATTTT. It encodes CASSPRTGGIGQPQHF.

The chain joins TRBV28 to TRBJ2-3, with 7 bases identical to TRBD1. This CDR3 has 15 residues. Germline V CDR1 and CDR2: MDHEN, SYDVKM. With 6 bases clipped from V and 4 bases from J, the junction kept 10 bases outside the gene matches. Here the CDR3 reads CASSPWETGSDTQYF. The CDR3 DNA follows: TGTGCCAGCAGCCCCTGGGAGACAGGGTCAGATACGCAGTATTTT.

The chain uses TRBV5-1 and TRBJ2-7, with 10 bases matching TRBD1. Germline lookup yields CDR1 SGHRS and CDR2 YFSETQ. The J segment lost 0 bases and the V segment lost 4 bases, leaving 4 bases of the junction unmatched. This CDR3 is 15 amino acids long. CDR3 sequence (DNA): TGCGCCAGCAGCCCGGGACAGGGGAGCTCCTACGAGCAGTACTTC. Residues: CASSPGQGSSYEQYF.

This chain links TRBV4-2 with TRBJ2-1; 8 nucleotides match TRBD2. Losses at the gene ends were 4 bases for V and 7 bases for J; bases not matched to a gene: 9. This CDR3 is 15 amino acids long. Germline CDR1 LGHNA, CDR2 YNFKEQ. The DNA for the CDR3 is TGTGCCAGCAGCCCAAAGGCGGGAGGCGAAAATGAGCAGTTCTTC. As protein: CASSPKAGGENEQFF.

This clone was observed a single time. The J gene is TRBJ1-2, the V gene TRBV5-4; 7 bases are shared with TRBD1. V lost 4 bases, J lost 1 base, and 10 bases stayed unmatched. The CDR3 is 16 amino acids. Germline CDR1 and CDR2: SGHNT and YYREEE (reference sequence). The CDR3 DNA is TGTGCCAGCAGCGCGTCCGGGACAGACTTTAACTATGGCTACACCTTC. As protein: CASSASGTDFNYGYTF.

Details on this clone: At one end the junction does not follow the germline gene, possibly because of a read error. J is TRBJ1-2 and V is TRBV11-1; TRBD1 is a possible D gene (5 bases). Germline loops: CDR1 SGHAT, CDR2 FQDESV (reference sequence). This CDR3 contains 11 residues. CDR3 in amino acids: CASSRTDSASF. CDR3 nucleotide sequence: TGTGCCAGCAGCCGTACTGACAGCGCCAGCTTC.

The chain couples TRBV5-1 to TRBJ2-2; tentatively, D is TRBD2 (6 bases). Trimming took 5 bases from V and 0 from J, leaving 11 bases between them. From germline, CDR1 is SGHRS and CDR2 YFSETQ. This CDR3 is built from 15 residues. CDR3 in amino acids: CASRSGTANTGELFF. For the CDR3, the DNA is TGCGCCAGCAGATCCGGGACTGCGAACACCGGGGAGCTGTTTTTT. The full variable domain, rest sourced from reference TRBV5-1 and TRBJ2-2, is KAGVTQTPRYLIKTRGQQVTLSCSPISGHRSVSWYQQTPGQGLQFLFEYFSETQRNKGNFPGRFSGRQFSNSRSEMNVSTLELGDSALYLCASRSGTANTGELFFGEGSRLTVL.

V usage is TRBV27 and J usage is TRBJ2-7; maybe TRBD1 (5 bases). This CDR3 is 15 amino acids long. From germline, CDR1 is MNHEY and CDR2 SMNVEV (reference sequence). V was pared by 2 bases and J by 7 bases, with 18 bases between. The CDR3 region has the DNA TGTGCCAGCAGTTTAGGTCCCGGACAAATCTTTGAGCAGTACTTC. This translates into CASSLGPGQIFEQYF.

Details on this clone: Compared with germline, one end of the junction differs, possibly owing to a read error. The V gene is TRBV5-1, the J gene TRBJ1-2; 9 bases are a match to TRBD1. CDR1 and CDR2 from the germline V gene are SGHRS and YFSETQ. The CDR3 totals 15 residues. The chain's CDR3 is CASSPEDRGRGPSAF. DNA for the CDR3: TGCGCCAGCAGCCCCGAGGACAGGGGAAGGGGGCCCAGCGCCTTC.

This chain joins TRBV18 and TRBJ2-3, with 8 bases identical to TRBD2. After removal of 6 bases from V and 3 bases from J, the junction contained 14 bases not matched to a gene. The CDR3 is made up of 17 amino acids. Per germline, CDR1 KGHSH and CDR2 LQKENI. The CDR3 sequence: CASSQRIRGGRTDTQYF. CDR3 nucleotides: TGTGCCAGCTCGCAACGGATACGGGGGGGGCGGACAGATACGCAGTATTTT.

The gene calls are TRBV27 and TRBJ1-1; 7 nucleotides match TRBD1. CDR1 is MNHEY, CDR2 SMNVEV, per germline (reference sequence). The CDR3 totals 14 residues. Unmatched junction bases numbered 2, after V lost 3 bases and J lost 1 base. Here the CDR3 DNA reads TGTGCCAGCAGTTTCCGGGACAGGAACACTGAAGCTTTCTTT. This gives the protein CASSFRDRNTEAFF.

The chain has TRBV28 and TRBJ1-1; D unclear. The V gene's germline CDR1 is MDHEN and CDR2 SYDVKM. Trimming took off 7 bases at V and 4 bases at J, with 7 bases between the two ends. The CDR3 is 11 amino acids. CDR3 in amino acids: CASNLGTEAFF. The CDR3 DNA sequence: TGTGCCAGCAACCTAGGCACTGAAGCTTTCTTT.

Comments on this clone: Other DNA sequences in this sample translate to the same CDR3. V and J are TRBV18 and TRBJ1-2, with a possible D match to TRBD1 (5 bases). Germline V gene sequence: CDR1 KGHSH, CDR2 LQKENI. V dropped 1 base and J dropped 3 bases, with 6 bases sitting between them. This CDR3 spans 13 amino acids. CDR3 protein: CASSPRGYYGYTF. Written as DNA, the CDR3 is TGTGCCAGCTCACCACGGGGCTACTATGGCTACACCTTC. Using reference TRBV18 and TRBJ1-2 for the parts outside the CDR3, the full variable domain is NAGVMQNPRHLVRRRGQEARLRCSPMKGHSHVYWYRQLPEEGLKFMVYLQKENIIDESGMPKERFSAEFPKEGPSILRIQQVVRGDSAAYFCASSPRGYYGYTFGSGTRLTVV.

The rearrangement links TRBV19 to TRBJ2-6; 8 nucleotides align to TRBD1. The CDR3 extends over 15 amino acids. V shed 5 bases, J shed 3 bases, and the junction held 3 bases outside the gene matches. Per germline, CDR1 LNHDA and CDR2 SQIVND (reference sequence). The CDR3 protein is CASSWTGNGANVLTF. DNA for the CDR3: TGTGCCAGTAGTTGGACAGGGAATGGGGCCAACGTCCTGACTTTC.

This clone occurred once. The V call is TRBV29-1, the J call TRBJ2-3; 16 bases match TRBD2. Trimming removed 5 bases from V and 9 bases from J; junction bases left unmatched: 8. CDR1 SQVTM and CDR2 ANQGSEA come from the germline V gene. This CDR3 contains 15 residues. This CDR3 reads CSVLGLAGGRGTQYF. The CDR3 nucleotides read TGCAGCGTTCTGGGACTAGCGGGAGGGCGAGGGACGCAGTATTTT.

This clone was detected a few times. V and J are TRBV19 and TRBJ1-2; TRBD1 matches 8 bases. The CDR3 runs 12 residues. From germline, CDR1 is LNHDA and CDR2 SQIVND (reference sequence). With V trimmed by 6 bases and J by 8 bases, 5 bases remained unmatched. The CDR3 protein is CASRKDRGGYTF. DNA for the CDR3: TGTGCCAGTAGAAAAGACAGGGGCGGCTACACCTTC.

The chain recombines TRBV28 with TRBJ1-2; D possibly corresponds to TRBD1 (6 bases). V was trimmed by 4 bases and J by 8 bases, leaving 14 bases between them. This CDR3 is built from 13 residues. Germline V gene lookup returns CDR1 MDHEN and CDR2 SYDVKM. CDR3 nucleotides: TGTGCCAGCAGTTCAACGGGGGGCTGGGGCTACACCTTC. Translating gives CASSSTGGWGYTF.

The chain combines TRBV29-1 with TRBJ1-1; 7 bases are shared with TRBD1. The J segment lost 4 bases and the V segment lost 1 base, leaving 6 bases of the junction unmatched. CDR3 length equals 14 residues. The germline CDR1 and CDR2 sequences are SQVTM and ANQGSEA. The CDR3 is CSVEGGRGTTEAFF. DNA of the CDR3: TGCAGCGTTGAAGGAGGCAGGGGGACCACTGAAGCTTTCTTT.

The gene calls are TRBV5-4 and TRBJ1-4, with a weak D call TRBD1 (5 bases). Germline lookup yields CDR1 SGHNT and CDR2 YYREEE (reference sequence). The CDR3 is made up of 15 amino acids. Trimming stripped 0 bases from V and 5 bases from J, with 11 bases between. CDR3 DNA sequence: TGTGCCAGCAGCTTGGCGGGGGTTTCAAATGAAAAACTGTTTTTT. As protein: CASSLAGVSNEKLFF.

This clone was seen only a few times. The chain carries TRBV4-2 and TRBJ2-7; 9 bases agree with TRBD2. Per the germline V gene, CDR1 is LGHNA and CDR2 is YNFKEQ. The CDR3 runs to 17 residues. V dropped 0 bases and J dropped 1; count of bases not matched to a gene: 7. Here the CDR3 reads CASSQDLATSGSYEQYF. Here the CDR3 DNA reads TGTGCCAGCAGCCAAGATTTGGCGACTAGCGGATCCTACGAGCAGTACTTC.

The table lists this clone with a count of one. V usage is TRBV5-8 and J usage is TRBJ1-6; 7 bases agree with TRBD1. This CDR3 is built from 15 residues. CDR1 and CDR2 (germline): SGHTS, YDEGEE. Losses at the gene ends were 3 bases for V and 6 bases for J; bases not matched to a gene: 6. CDR3 DNA sequence: TGTGCCAGCAGCTCCGGACAGGCCTTTAATTCACCCCTCCACTTT. It is translated as CASSSGQAFNSPLHF. Using reference TRBV5-8 and TRBJ1-6 for the parts outside the CDR3, the full variable domain is EAGVTQSPTHLIKTRGQQATLRCSPISGHTSVYWYQQALGLGLQFLLWYDEGEERNRGNFPPRFSGRQFPNYSSELNVNALELEDSALYLCASSSGQAFNSPLHFGNGTRLTVT.

The chain combines TRBV28 with TRBJ2-7; 7 bases map to TRBD1. The CDR3 loop spans 15 amino acids. V was pared by 6 bases and J by 2 bases, with 10 bases of the junction left unmatched. The germline V gene encodes CDR1 MDHEN and CDR2 SYDVKM. The CDR3 DNA is TGTGCCAGCAGCCGCACAGGGGCCACGGCCTACGAGCAGTACTTC. Its protein is CASSRTGATAYEQYF. Drawing the rest from reference TRBV28 and TRBJ2-7, the complete variable domain is DVKVTQSSRYLVKRTGEKVFLECVQDMDHENMFWYRQDPGLGLRLIYFSYDVKMKEKGDIPEGYSVSREKKERFSLILESASTNQTSMYLCASSRTGATAYEQYFGPGTRLTVT.

V is TRBV28 and J is TRBJ2-3; 11 bases match TRBD2. This CDR3 is built from 16 residues. The germline CDR1 and CDR2 sequences are MDHEN and SYDVKM. With V trimmed by 6 bases and J by 5 bases, 10 bases remained unmatched. For the CDR3, the DNA is TGTGCCAGCAGCCTAATGGGACTAGCGGTTGGAGATACGCAGTATTTT. Amino acid sequence: CASSLMGLAVGDTQYF. Combining the CDR3 with reference TRBV28 and TRBJ2-3 gives the whole variable domain DVKVTQSSRYLVKRTGEKVFLECVQDMDHENMFWYRQDPGLGLRLIYFSYDVKMKEKGDIPEGYSVSREKKERFSLILESASTNQTSMYLCASSLMGLAVGDTQYFGPGTRLTVL.

The chain uses TRBV7-9 and TRBJ1-1, with 7 bases identical to TRBD1. Germline V gene lookup returns CDR1 SEHNR and CDR2 FQNEAQ (reference sequence). J was trimmed by 7 bases and V by 5 bases; bases with no gene match: 4. The CDR3 loop spans 12 amino acids. The CDR3 region has the DNA TGTGCCAGCAGCCGGACAGGCTATGAAGCTTTCTTT. This codes for CASSRTGYEAFF.

The count of this clone is one. V usage is TRBV7-8 and J usage is TRBJ1-5; 11 bases fit TRBD1. The CDR3 is 14 amino acids. Germline V gene lookup returns CDR1 SGHVS and CDR2 FQNEAQ. J lost 7 bases, V lost 5 bases, and 4 bases had no gene match. CDR3 bases: TGTGCCAGCAGCCGGGACAGGGGGAGGCAGCCCCAGCATTTT. This gives the protein CASSRDRGRQPQHF.